The 24 T cell receptor beta chains below come from one sample, sequenced in a study of T cells in narcolepsy. Assay: immunoSEQ multiplex PCR; the TCRdb copy retains only in-frame clones and omits some. The table has 15,000 to 20,000 clones, about nine tenths seen once; the top ten hold 0.7% to 0.85%. Sequencing used memory (CD45RA-) CD4+ T cells from blood. Source of these receptors: a human donor in good health.

The chain has TRBV5-6 and TRBJ1-2; D unresolved. The V end was cut by 0 bases, the J end by 3 bases, with 9 bases between. Germline CDR1 reads SGHDT; CDR2 reads YYEEEE. The CDR3 contains 14 residues. The CDR3 protein is CASSLGQAYYGYTF. CDR3 sequence (DNA): TGTGCCAGCAGCTTGGGGCAGGCCTACTATGGCTACACCTTC.

The chain combines TRBV18 with TRBJ1-1, with D perhaps matching TRBD1 (5 bases). V lost 6 bases, J lost 7 bases, and 21 bases lay in between. Per the germline V gene, CDR1 is KGHSH and CDR2 is LQKENI. The CDR3 is 15 amino acids. This CDR3 is CASSPPNARQSEAFF. The DNA of the CDR3 is TGTGCCAGCTCTCCCCCAAATGCTAGACAGAGTGAAGCTTTCTTT.

This chain links TRBV2 with TRBJ1-1, with D unclear. Per the germline V gene, CDR1 is SNHLY and CDR2 is FYNNEI. This CDR3 spans 13 amino acids. The ends were cut back, 6 bases at V and 1 base at J, with 9 bases in the middle. CDR3 coding DNA: TGTGCCAGCAGATACACCGGGAACACTGAAGCTTTCTTT. Translated: CASRYTGNTEAFF.

V and J are TRBV6-6 and TRBJ1-1; a weak D match, TRBD1 (5 bases). V was clipped by 5 bases and J by 5 bases, with 18 bases between them. Germline V gene sequence: CDR1 MNHNY, CDR2 SVGAGI (reference sequence). This CDR3 spans 15 amino acids. CDR3: CASSPRGVQGTEAFF. The CDR3 DNA sequence: TGTGCCAGCAGTCCCCGGGGGGTACAAGGAACTGAAGCTTTCTTT.

The chain links TRBV10-3 to TRBJ1-2, with D possibly being TRBD1 (5 bases). Germline V CDR1 and CDR2: ENHRY, SYGVKD. V was pared by 8 bases and J by 6 bases, with 19 bases between. CDR3 length: 14 amino acids. Written as DNA, the CDR3 is TGTGCCATCGCTCAGGGCCCCCAGGGCGATGGCTACACCTTC. Protein product: CAIAQGPQGDGYTF.

This clone was picked up one time. This rearrangement joins TRBV30 to TRBJ2-1, with 10 bases identical to TRBD1. The CDR3 spans 16 residues. CDR1 is GTSNPN, CDR2 SVGIG, per germline (reference sequence). The J segment lost 7 bases and the V segment lost 3 bases, leaving 12 bases of the junction unmatched. The CDR3 reads CAWRRSGTGVPNEQFF. The CDR3 nucleotides are TGTGCCTGGAGAAGATCCGGGACAGGGGTTCCTAATGAGCAGTTCTTC. The full variable domain, rest sourced from reference TRBV30 and TRBJ2-1, is SQTIHQWPATLVQPVGSPLSLECTVEGTSNPNLYWYRQAAGRGLQLLFYSVGIGQISSEVPQNLSASRPQDRQFILSSKKLLLSDSGFYLCAWRRSGTGVPNEQFFGPGTRLTVL.

CDR3 residues: CASSHGQGSGEQYF. CDR3 bases: TGTGCCAGCAGCCATGGACAGGGCTCTGGGGAGCAGTACTTC. This chain uses TRBV21-1 with TRBJ2-5; the table's TRBD1 call for D was not verified on the DNA. TRBV21-1 is shown as a pseudogene. The CDR3 is 14 amino acids.

The V gene is TRBV28, the J gene TRBJ2-2; D unclear. Trimming took 5 bases from V and 1 from J, leaving 14 bases between them. Germline V gene data show CDR1 as MDHEN and CDR2 as SYDVKM. This CDR3 comprises 16 residues. CDR3 sequence reads: CASSPRVTRNTGELFF. The CDR3, as DNA: TGTGCCAGCAGTCCTCGGGTTACAAGGAACACCGGGGAGCTGTTTTTT.

This sequence joins TRBV29-1 and TRBJ2-1, with D perhaps given as TRBD1 or TRBD2 (6 bases each). V gave up 8 bases and J gave up 6 bases, with 17 bases separating them. CDR1 and CDR2 (germline): SQVTM, ANQGSEA. The CDR3 sequence is 13 residues long. CDR3 amino acids: CSTWLGGGNEQFF. CDR3 nucleotides: TGCAGCACCTGGCTAGGGGGAGGCAATGAGCAGTTCTTC.

The chain combines TRBV12-5 with TRBJ2-1, with D uncertain. The V end was cut by 6 bases, the J end by 13 bases, with 16 bases between. Germline-derived CDR1 and CDR2 are LGHNT and FRNRAP. This CDR3 contains 12 residues. DNA of the CDR3: TGTGCTAGTGGCCCCCCGGTGGATTTTCAGTTCTTC. This sequence encodes CASGPPVDFQFF.

CDR3 residues: CASSLSAGQGSGGQISYNEQFF. The CDR3 DNA is TGTGCCAGCAGCTTGTCGGCTGGCCAGGGCTCAGGGGGACAAATCTCCTACAATGAGCAGTTCTTC. The V gene is TRBV7-6, the J gene TRBJ2-1; 7 bases match TRBD1. CDR1 is SGHVS, CDR2 FNYEAQ, per germline. With V trimmed by 3 bases and J by 0 bases, 23 bases remained unmatched. The CDR3 is 22 residues long.

The genes are TRBV9 and TRBJ2-2, with 8 nucleotides matching TRBD1. Trimming took 4 bases from V and 3 from J; bases not matched to a gene: 11. Germline V lookup: CDR1 SGDLS, CDR2 YYNGEE. This CDR3 comprises 17 residues. The DNA for the CDR3 is TGTGCCAGCAGCCAACGTCAGGGGGCCTGGGACACCGGGGAGCTGTTTTTT. The encoded protein is CASSQRQGAWDTGELFF.

This clone has only one observation. The rearrangement uses TRBV19 and TRBJ1-2; the match to TRBD1 covers 8 bases. The CDR3 is 12 residues long. After removal of 7 bases from V and 8 bases from J, the junction contained 6 bases not matched to a gene. Germline V gene lookup returns CDR1 LNHDA and CDR2 SQIVND (reference sequence). CDR3 nucleotide sequence: TGTGCCAGTAATCAGGGGGCGGAAGGCTACACCTTC. This encodes CASNQGAEGYTF.

The sample holds one count of this clone. This rearrangement joins TRBV19 to TRBJ2-5; TRBD2 is a possible D gene (6 bases). Looked up from germline, CDR1 is LNHDA and CDR2 is SQIVND (reference sequence). The CDR3 consists of 14 residues. V gave up 3 bases and J gave up 5 bases, with 13 bases separating them. CDR3 DNA sequence: TGTGCCAGTAGTATTTCGCAGGGAGGCGAGACCCAGTACTTC. It codes for CASSISQGGETQYF.

This sequence joins TRBV5-6 and TRBJ2-3; D is possibly TRBD1 or TRBD2 (5 bases each). The germline CDR1 and CDR2 sequences are SGHDT and YYEEEE. There are 16 residues in the CDR3. Trimming stripped 3 bases from V and 3 bases from J, with 17 bases between. CDR3 coding DNA: TGTGCCAGCAGCTGGATTACCCCGGGGCGTACAGATACGCAGTATTTT. It encodes CASSWITPGRTDTQYF.

The chain joins TRBV10-1 to TRBJ2-2; no clear D. Per germline, CDR1 WNHNN and CDR2 SYGVQD (reference sequence). V lost 2 bases to trimming and J lost 0 bases, with 4 bases between them. The CDR3 is 14 amino acids. CDR3 bases: TGCGCCAGCAGTGAGAGAACGAACACCGGGGAGCTGTTTTTT. It is translated as CASSERTNTGELFF.

This chain connects TRBV6-5 to TRBJ2-1; perhaps D is TRBD1 or TRBD2 (5 bases each). Germline V lookup: CDR1 MNHEY, CDR2 SVGAGI. The CDR3 runs to 15 residues. V was cut by 6 bases and J by 8 bases, with 20 bases left in between. The CDR3 loop reads CASSDTGTPRDEQFF. CDR3 nucleotide sequence: TGTGCCAGCAGCGACACGGGGACGCCCAGAGATGAGCAGTTCTTC.

This chain joins TRBV11-3 and TRBJ1-3; TRBD1 matches 9 bases. V shed 8 bases, J shed 0 bases, and the junction held 8 bases outside the gene matches. Germline CDR1 SGHNT, CDR2 YENEEA. This CDR3 has 16 amino acids. DNA of the CDR3: TGTGCCAGCGGCCACAGGGGGCTCTCCTCTGGAAACACCATATATTTT. Encoded protein: CASGHRGLSSGNTIYF.

The chain is built from TRBV11-2 and TRBJ2-1; 7 bases match TRBD1. Germline V gives CDR1 SGHAT, CDR2 FQNNGV. The CDR3 sequence is 14 residues long. V lost 3 bases to trimming and J lost 9 bases; unmatched junction nucleotides: 8. The CDR3 sequence is CASSFGTAMGEQFF. CDR3 bases: TGTGCCAGCAGCTTCGGGACAGCCATGGGTGAGCAGTTCTTC.

The chain recombines TRBV15 with TRBJ2-2; D may be TRBD2 (5 bases). Trimming took 8 bases from V and 3 from J, leaving 13 bases between them. The V gene's germline CDR1 is LNHNV and CDR2 YYDKDF (reference sequence). The CDR3 sequence is 14 residues long. The CDR3 here is CATGSRGYTGELFF. As DNA, the CDR3 is TGTGCCACCGGGAGTCGGGGATACACCGGGGAGCTGTTTTTT. The variable domain in full, completed from reference TRBV15 and TRBJ2-2, reads DAMVIQNPRYQVTQFGKPVTLSCSQTLNHNVMYWYQQKSSQAPKLLFHYYDKDFNNEADTPDNFQSRRPNTSFCFLDIRSPGLGDTAMYLCATGSRGYTGELFFGEGSRLTVL.

V and J are TRBV2 and TRBJ2-1; D uncertain. V was pared by 3 bases and J by 7 bases, with 7 bases between. CDR1 and CDR2 (germline): SNHLY, FYNNEI. There are 12 residues in the CDR3. CDR3 in amino acids: CASSDLGNEQFF. DNA for the CDR3: TGTGCCAGCAGTGATCTCGGGAATGAGCAGTTCTTC.

The chain has TRBV6-1 and TRBJ2-2; possibly TRBD1 for D (6 bases). The CDR3 sequence is 14 residues long. The V end lost 6 bases, the J end lost 6 bases, and 14 bases lay between the germline ends. Germline CDR1 is MNHNS and CDR2 is SASEGT. As DNA, the CDR3 is TGTGCCAGCAGAACGGACAGTACTCCCGGGGAGCTGTTTTTT. Its translation is CASRTDSTPGELFF.

V gene TRBV9 combines with J gene TRBJ2-1, with 11 nucleotides matching TRBD2. The V and J ends lost 3 bases and 2 bases, in that order; junction bases with no gene match: 1. The CDR3 runs to 15 residues. Germline CDR1 is SGDLS and CDR2 is YYNGEE. CDR3 sequence reads: CASSALAGAYNEQFF. The CDR3 DNA is TGTGCCAGCAGCGCACTAGCGGGAGCCTACAATGAGCAGTTCTTC.

This clone was counted a single time. The chain combines TRBV7-2 with TRBJ2-7, with 8 bases fitting TRBD2. The V segment lost 6 bases and the J segment 7 bases; nucleotides outside the gene matches: 8. The length of the CDR3 is 13 residues. Germline V gene lookup returns CDR1 SGHTA and CDR2 FQGNSA. The CDR3 protein is CASRRSGGGEQYF. The CDR3 nucleotides are TGTGCCAGCAGACGAAGCGGGGGTGGGGAGCAGTACTTC.